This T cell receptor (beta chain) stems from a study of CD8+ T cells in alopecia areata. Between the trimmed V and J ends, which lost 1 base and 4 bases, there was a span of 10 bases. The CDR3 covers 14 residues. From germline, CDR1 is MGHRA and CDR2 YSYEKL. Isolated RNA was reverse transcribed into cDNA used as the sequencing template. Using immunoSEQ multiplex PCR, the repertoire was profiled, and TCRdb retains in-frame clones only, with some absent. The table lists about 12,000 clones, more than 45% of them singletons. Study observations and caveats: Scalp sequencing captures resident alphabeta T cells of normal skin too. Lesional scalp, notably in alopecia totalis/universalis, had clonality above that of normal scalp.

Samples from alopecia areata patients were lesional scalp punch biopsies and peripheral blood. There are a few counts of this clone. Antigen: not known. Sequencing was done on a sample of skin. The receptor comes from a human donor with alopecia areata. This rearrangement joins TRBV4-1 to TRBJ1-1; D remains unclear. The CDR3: CASSQAKTSTEAFF. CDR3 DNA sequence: TGCGCCAGCAGCCAAGCTAAGACGTCCACTGAAGCTTTCTTT.